The 24 T cell receptor beta chains presented below share a single source sample, sequenced in a study of spatial heterogeneity in lung cancer. The time point is: sample taken at primary tumor resection. Their cognate antigens are unknown. Each CDR3 protein gets one entry after TCRdb re-called the 5' RACE reads with MiXCR. In the table there are over 9,000 distinct CDR3 sequences, about 5% of which are singletons. Study-wide results and limits: Expanded intratumoral alpha and beta TCR counts tracked tumor mutation counts.

Sequenced material: lung tumor tissue, taken at surgery. These TCRs come from a female donor with early-stage non-small cell lung cancer.

The table lists this clonotype with many counts. V gene TRBV2 combines with J gene TRBJ1-1, with D maybe TRBD1 (6 bases). The CDR3 length is 14 residues. Germline CDR1 reads SNHLY; CDR2 reads FYNNEI. Trimming removed 4 bases at V and 2 bases at J, with 11 bases between. The CDR3 DNA sequence: TGTGCCAGCAGTGCCGTCGGGGGCAACACTGAAGCTTTCTTT. Residues: CASSAVGGNTEAFF.

By sample fraction, this clonotype is medium-sized (0.01 to 0.1%). V gene TRBV12-3 or TRBV12-4 combines with J gene TRBJ1-4, with 7 bases lining up with TRBD1. The CDR3 contains 13 residues. After removal of 6 bases from V and 5 bases from J, the junction contained 3 bases not matched to a gene. The CDR3 coding sequence is TGTGCCAGCAGACCGGGACAGAATGAAAAACTGTTTTTT. The encoded protein is CASRPGQNEKLFF.

This clonotype was detected ten times or more. The V call is TRBV6-5, the J call TRBJ2-7, with 7 bases that match TRBD1. V lost 3 bases and J lost 5; bases outside the gene matches: 10. Germline V gene sequence: CDR1 MNHEY, CDR2 SVGAGI. The CDR3 contains 15 residues. DNA of the CDR3: TGTGCCAGCAGTTATTCGACAGGGCGTTCCCACGAGCAGTACTTC. As protein: CASSYSTGRSHEQYF.

This clonotype is categorized as medium-sized (0.01 to 0.1%). The chain recombines TRBV7-2 with TRBJ1-4; unclear D gene. The CDR3 extends over 15 amino acids. Looked up from germline, CDR1 is SGHTA and CDR2 is FQGNSA. V lost 1 base, J lost 2 bases, and 8 bases lay in between. The chain's CDR3 is CASSLVLVTNEKLFF. The CDR3 nucleotides are TGTGCCAGCAGCTTAGTTCTGGTCACTAATGAAAAACTGTTTTTT.

By share of the sample, this clonotype is medium-sized. The chain joins TRBV27 to TRBJ2-7; 8 bases fit TRBD1. With V trimmed by 3 bases and J by 4 bases, 5 bases remained unmatched. The CDR3 is 14 amino acids. Looked up from germline, CDR1 is MNHEY and CDR2 is SMNVEV (reference sequence). The CDR3 DNA reads TGTGCCAGCAGTTTTGTGACAGGGGCGTACGAGCAGTACTTC. Translated, it gives CASSFVTGAYEQYF.

This clonotype is medium-sized (0.01 to 0.1%) within its sample. V and J are TRBV6-4 and TRBJ2-3, with D hard to call. The CDR3 totals 14 residues. Germline lookup yields CDR1 MRHNA and CDR2 SNTAGT. V dropped 2 bases and J dropped 3 bases, with 9 bases sitting between them. CDR3 sequence (DNA): TGTGCCAGCAGTGACAGTGGGGTGACAGATACGCAGTATTTT. It encodes CASSDSGVTDTQYF.

This clonotype showed up many times. The genes are TRBV3-1 and TRBJ2-3, with 9 bases aligning to TRBD2. V lost 9 bases to trimming and J lost 2 bases; unmatched junction nucleotides: 6. The CDR3 is 14 residues long. Per the germline V gene, CDR1 is LGHDT and CDR2 is YNNKEL (reference sequence). CDR3 amino acids: CASSGSTTTDTQYF. CDR3 nucleotides: TGTGCCAGTAGCGGGAGCACTACCACAGATACGCAGTATTTT.

This clonotype counts as medium-sized (0.01 to 0.1%). The chain is built from TRBV6-1 and TRBJ1-1, with no clear D. There are 14 residues in the CDR3. The germline CDR1 and CDR2 sequences are MNHNS and SASEGT. Trimming left V 7 bases short and J 1 base short, with 13 bases between. DNA for the CDR3: TGTGCCAGCAACGAGGGCTTTGGGAACACTGAAGCTTTCTTT. It codes for CASNEGFGNTEAFF.

This clonotype was found many times. The V and J genes are TRBV6-2 or TRBV6-3 and TRBJ2-2; D gene ambiguous. V was shortened by 6 bases and J by 5 bases, with 10 bases between the two germline ends. The length of the CDR3 is 13 residues. Germline V gene data show CDR1 as MNHEY and CDR2 as SVGEGT. CDR3 region: CASRQSVTGELFF. The CDR3 coding sequence is TGTGCCAGCAGACAGAGCGTTACCGGGGAGCTGTTTTTT.

The table lists this clonotype with many counts. The chain uses TRBV7-2 and TRBJ2-5; D is ambiguous. This CDR3 is 13 amino acids long. V shed 9 bases and J shed 1 base, with 12 bases lying between them. Germline CDR1 reads SGHTA; CDR2 reads FQGNSA. This CDR3 is CASGVVAQETQYF. DNA of the CDR3: TGTGCCAGTGGGGTGGTCGCCCAAGAGACCCAGTACTTC.

This clonotype was seen a handful of times. This chain connects TRBV3-1 to TRBJ1-2; D not resolved. The CDR3 consists of 12 residues. Germline loops: CDR1 LGHDT, CDR2 YNNKEL (reference sequence). The V gene lost 0 bases and the J gene lost 8 bases, with 7 bases spanning the gap. In DNA form, the CDR3 reads TGTGCCAGCAGCCAAGATGTGGGCGGCTACACCTTC. Translating it yields CASSQDVGGYTF.

This clonotype was seen many times. The chain has TRBV20-1 and TRBJ2-1; 7 bases fit TRBD2. There are 12 residues in the CDR3. V lost 3 bases and J lost 7; bases outside the gene matches: 3. In germline, CDR1 is DFQATT, CDR2 SNEGSKA (reference sequence). CDR3: CSASGRFNEQFF. Here the CDR3 DNA reads TGCAGTGCTAGCGGGAGGTTTAATGAGCAGTTCTTC.

The table lists this clonotype with many counts. The chain couples TRBV7-3 to TRBJ2-1, with D perhaps TRBD2 (6 bases). The CDR3 sequence is 14 residues long. Between the trimmed V and J ends, which lost 2 bases and 9 bases, there was a span of 14 bases. Germline V CDR1 and CDR2: SGHTA, FQGTGA. The CDR3 DNA sequence: TGTGCCAGCAGCTTAGGCGGGACCGTAAGTGAGCAGTTCTTC. Its protein is CASSLGGTVSEQFF.

At least ten counts were recorded for this clonotype. The chain recombines TRBV18 with TRBJ1-1; D is unresolved. The V gene's germline CDR1 is KGHSH and CDR2 LQKENI. The length of the CDR3 is 14 residues. Trimming took 2 bases from V and 3 from J, leaving 10 bases between them. The CDR3 loop is CASSPWGTDTEAFF. The CDR3 nucleotides read TGTGCCAGCTCACCATGGGGAACGGACACTGAAGCTTTCTTT. The complete variable domain, with remaining parts taken from reference TRBV18 and TRBJ1-1, reads NAGVMQNPRHLVRRRGQEARLRCSPMKGHSHVYWYRQLPEEGLKFMVYLQKENIIDESGMPKERFSAEFPKEGPSILRIQQVVRGDSAAYFCASSPWGTDTEAFFGQGTRLTVV.

In this sample, this clonotype turned up many times. This sequence joins TRBV19 and TRBJ2-2; tentative D call: TRBD2 (5 bases). The germline gives CDR1 LNHDA, CDR2 SQIVND (reference sequence). The CDR3 spans 14 residues. Trimming took off 3 bases at V and 3 bases at J, with 8 bases between the two ends. CDR3 amino acids: CASSIGGYTGELFF. As DNA, the CDR3 is TGTGCCAGTAGTATTGGAGGTTACACCGGGGAGCTGTTTTTT.

The gene calls are TRBV7-8 and TRBJ2-2, with 9 bases that match TRBD1. This CDR3 has 15 residues. J was trimmed by 6 bases and V by 5 bases; bases with no gene match: 7. Germline CDR1 is SGHVS and CDR2 is FQNEAQ. This chain's CDR3 is CASSPRTGVSGELFF. The CDR3 region has the DNA TGTGCCAGCAGCCCAAGGACAGGGGTGTCCGGGGAGCTGTTTTTT.

By share, this clonotype counts as medium-sized (0.01 to 0.1%). The chain joins TRBV5-4 to TRBJ1-2, with 7 nucleotides matching TRBD1. CDR1 SGHNT and CDR2 YYREEE come from the germline V gene (reference sequence). V was clipped by 4 bases and J by 6 bases; unmatched bases: 6. This CDR3 region has 13 residues. The CDR3 is CASSRTGRDGYTF. DNA of the CDR3: TGTGCCAGCAGCCGGACAGGCCGCGATGGCTACACCTTC.

This clonotype was detected many times. This chain joins TRBV11-2 and TRBJ1-2; D uncertain. V gave up 5 bases and J gave up 1 base, with 8 bases separating them. The V gene's germline CDR1 is SGHAT and CDR2 FQNNGV. The CDR3 sequence is 13 residues long. DNA for the CDR3: TGTGCCAGCAGCGAGGAACATAACTATGGCTACACCTTC. This sequence encodes CASSEEHNYGYTF. Filled out from reference TRBV11-2 and TRBJ1-2, the complete variable domain reads EAGVAQSPRYKIIEKRQSVAFWCNPISGHATLYWYQQILGQGPKLLIQFQNNGVVDDSQLPKDRFSAERLKGVDSTLKIQPAKLEDSAVYLCASSEEHNYGYTFGSGTRLTVV.

This clonotype is medium-sized. One base away lies a much larger clone, so this may be a sequencing read error. The chain joins TRBV20-1 to TRBJ1-2; D might be TRBD1 (5 bases). Germline CDR1 is DFQATT and CDR2 is SNEGSKA (reference sequence). CDR3 length: 15 residues. The CDR3 here is CSARDPPRGRHGYNF. In DNA form, the CDR3 reads TGCAGTGCTAGAGATCCTCCGCGGGGACGGCATGGCTACAACTTC.

This clonotype is medium-sized (0.01 to 0.1%). This chain links TRBV21-1 with TRBJ2-2; the table's D call TRBD1 went unverified against the DNA. TRBV21-1 counts as a pseudogene. This CDR3 has 15 amino acids. Written as DNA, the CDR3 is TGTGCCACCAGGGTCGACAGGGCGGACACCGGGGAGCTGTTTTTT. This translates into CATRVDRADTGELFF.

This clonotype was seen repeatedly, ten times or more. The chain carries TRBV20-1 and TRBJ2-3; 14 bases agree with TRBD2. This CDR3 is built from 17 residues. V lost 2 bases and J lost 6; bases outside the gene matches: 10. Germline CDR1 reads DFQATT; CDR2 reads SNEGSKA (reference sequence). The CDR3 loop reads CSARYSGTSGSRDTQYF. The CDR3 DNA sequence: TGCAGTGCTAGATACTCAGGGACTAGCGGGAGCCGGGATACGCAGTATTTT.

There are many counts of this clonotype. This chain joins TRBV6-5 and TRBJ1-5; TRBD1 is a possible D gene (6 bases). Germline V CDR1 and CDR2: MNHEY, SVGAGI. V was trimmed by 6 bases and J by 0 bases, leaving 12 bases between them. The CDR3 sequence is 15 residues long. Here the CDR3 DNA reads TGTGCCAGCAGACAGGGAGCCTATAGCAATCAGCCCCAGCATTTT. Protein sequence: CASRQGAYSNQPQHF.

This clonotype came up many times. The rearrangement links TRBV27 to TRBJ1-1, with TRBD1 as a possible D gene (5 bases). The CDR3 is 15 residues long. In germline, CDR1 is MNHEY, CDR2 SMNVEV (reference sequence). The germline V and J ends were trimmed by 3 bases and 1 base, with 12 bases remaining between them. The CDR3 DNA reads as TGTGCCAGCAGTTTCTCGGGACTCTCGAACACTGAAGCTTTCTTT. Its translation is CASSFSGLSNTEAFF.

This clonotype was detected a few times. The gene calls are TRBV5-1 and TRBJ2-4; the D gene is possibly TRBD2 (6 bases). This CDR3 comprises 14 residues. The germline gives CDR1 SGHRS, CDR2 YFSETQ. Trimming pared 0 bases from V and 5 bases from J, leaving 9 bases between. The CDR3 loop reads CASSLEGTENIQYF. The CDR3 bases are TGCGCCAGCAGCTTGGAAGGGACTGAAAACATTCAGTACTTC.